A single sample is the source of the 21 T cell receptor beta chains below, sequenced in a study of T cell responses to AZD1222 COVID-19 vaccine. The repertoire was sequenced with immunoSEQ multiplex PCR; TCRdb's copy has only in-frame clones and lacks some. The sample carries about 150,000 clones, about 95% recorded once. Source: peripheral blood, taken on day 0 of AZD1222 vaccination. These receptors came from an adult in good health.

This sequence joins TRBV24-1 and TRBJ2-2; TRBD1 matches 11 bases. After removal of 7 bases from V and 4 bases from J, the junction contained 1 base not matched to a gene. Germline values: CDR1 KGHDR, CDR2 SFDVKD. The CDR3 covers 14 residues. This CDR3 is CATRGTGGTGELFF. CDR3 in DNA: TGTGCCACCAGGGGGACAGGGGGCACCGGGGAGCTGTTTTTT.

The chain is built from TRBV19 and TRBJ1-5; D not certain. V was pared by 3 bases and J by 6 bases, with 9 bases between. The length of the CDR3 is 13 residues. CDR1 is LNHDA and CDR2 is SQIVND in the germline V gene (reference sequence). CDR3 nucleotides: TGTGCCAGTAGTATTGTGTCCGGTCAGCCCCAGCATTTT. Residues: CASSIVSGQPQHF.

The gene calls are TRBV6-4 and TRBJ2-3, with 7 bases lining up with TRBD2. Germline V lookup: CDR1 MRHNA, CDR2 SNTAGT. V was pared by 3 bases and J by 4 bases, with 7 bases of the junction left unmatched. The CDR3 has 15 amino acids. The CDR3 protein is CASSERRGGADTQYF. The CDR3 DNA sequence: TGTGCCAGCAGTGAGAGGCGGGGAGGGGCAGATACGCAGTATTTT.

V usage is TRBV18 and J usage is TRBJ1-1; no clear D. The V end was cut by 2 bases, the J end by 3 bases, with 7 bases between. This CDR3 is 13 amino acids long. The germline V gene has CDR1 KGHSH and CDR2 LQKENI. The CDR3 loop is CASSPVVDTEAFF. The CDR3 DNA is TGTGCCAGCTCACCAGTGGTTGACACTGAAGCTTTCTTT.

V and J are TRBV7-8 and TRBJ2-5; either TRBD1 or TRBD2 may fit D (5 bases each). CDR3 length equals 16 residues. Germline V gene data show CDR1 as SGHVS and CDR2 as FQNEAQ. V gave up 2 bases and J gave up 3 bases, with 16 bases separating them. This CDR3 is CASSLIEGQGKETQYF. In nucleotides, the CDR3 is TGTGCCAGCAGCTTAATAGAGGGGCAGGGCAAAGAGACCCAGTACTTC.

This chain joins TRBV7-9 and TRBJ2-3; the match to TRBD1 covers 7 bases. This CDR3 region has 16 residues. Per the germline V gene, CDR1 is SEHNR and CDR2 is FQNEAQ (reference sequence). Unmatched junction bases numbered 10, after V lost 5 bases and J lost 2 bases. The CDR3 coding sequence is TGTGCCAGCAGCAACCACAGGGGCGCATCCACAGATACGCAGTATTTT. Translation gives CASSNHRGASTDTQYF.

V and J are TRBV15 and TRBJ1-3, with TRBD1 as a possible D gene (6 bases). Germline values: CDR1 LNHNV, CDR2 YYDKDF (reference sequence). V lost 3 bases and J 2 bases, leaving 11 bases between the germline ends. This CDR3 contains 15 residues. The CDR3 reads CATSRGGTPGNTIYF. For the CDR3, the DNA is TGTGCCACCAGCAGGGGAGGGACACCTGGAAACACCATATATTTT.

This chain's CDR3 is CASSPILTGRRGGSSPLHF. The CDR3 DNA reads as TGCGCCAGCAGCCCCATCCTGACAGGGCGGAGAGGGGGAAGTTCACCCCTCCACTTT. This rearrangement joins TRBV4-1 to TRBJ1-6, with TRBD1 matching over 7 bases. Germline assignment: CDR1 MGHRA and CDR2 YSYEKL. V lost 4 bases, J lost 9 bases, and 21 bases stayed unmatched. The CDR3 consists of 19 residues.

This chain joins TRBV10-1 and TRBJ1-6, with unresolved D. Trimming pared 6 bases from V and 6 bases from J, leaving 6 bases between. This CDR3 has 12 residues. In germline, CDR1 is WNHNN, CDR2 SYGVQD (reference sequence). The CDR3 DNA sequence: TGCGCCAGCAGGGATAGTAATTCACCCCTCCACTTT. This gives the protein CASRDSNSPLHF.

Only one count was recorded for this clone. The chain uses TRBV4-1 and TRBJ1-5, with D perhaps matching TRBD1 (5 bases). Trimming stripped 4 bases from V and 3 bases from J, with 16 bases between. Germline V gene data show CDR1 as MGHRA and CDR2 as YSYEKL. The CDR3 spans 16 residues. The CDR3 spells CASSPSGDADNQPQHF. CDR3 DNA sequence: TGCGCCAGCAGCCCAAGTGGGGACGCCGACAATCAGCCCCAGCATTTT.

The genes are TRBV9 and TRBJ1-2; 7 bases line up with TRBD1. This CDR3 has 16 residues. Germline V gives CDR1 SGDLS, CDR2 YYNGEE. V dropped 0 bases and J dropped 0; count of bases not matched to a gene: 5. The CDR3 reads CASSVEETGANYGYTF. CDR3 sequence (DNA): TGTGCCAGCAGCGTAGAGGAAACAGGGGCTAACTATGGCTACACCTTC.

The chain couples TRBV7-2 to TRBJ1-6, with D possibly being TRBD1 (5 bases). V was clipped by 1 base and J by 9 bases, with 19 bases between them. In germline, CDR1 is SGHTA, CDR2 FQGNSA. The CDR3 is 17 residues long. The CDR3 loop is CASSLVNGAVGRSPLHF. The CDR3 bases are TGTGCCAGCAGCTTAGTGAACGGGGCAGTGGGGCGTTCACCCCTCCACTTT.

This clone was seen at least ten times. The V gene is TRBV12-3 or TRBV12-4, the J gene TRBJ1-1; D not resolved. V dropped 6 bases and J dropped 1 base, with 9 bases sitting between them. The CDR3 is 13 amino acids. The CDR3 region is CASSRTGNTEAFF. The CDR3 DNA reads as TGTGCCAGCAGCAGGACGGGGAACACTGAAGCTTTCTTT.

The chain combines TRBV28 with TRBJ2-7; 7 bases are shared with TRBD1. Germline V gene data show CDR1 as MDHEN and CDR2 as SYDVKM. With V trimmed by 4 bases and J by 4 bases, 7 bases remained unmatched. CDR3 length equals 14 residues. The CDR3 is CASSSRTGLYEQYV. CDR3 in DNA: TGTGCCAGCAGTTCCCGGACAGGCCTTTACGAGCAGTACGTC.

V usage is TRBV2 and J usage is TRBJ1-6; no clear D. Germline assignment: CDR1 SNHLY and CDR2 FYNNEI. There are 13 residues in the CDR3. Between the trimmed V and J ends, which lost 5 bases and 7 bases, there was a span of 9 bases. CDR3 amino acids: CASSPPLNSPLHF. In nucleotides, the CDR3 is TGTGCCAGCAGTCCCCCCCTCAATTCACCCCTCCACTTT.

The gene calls are TRBV9 and TRBJ2-1; 13 bases map to TRBD2. In germline, CDR1 is SGDLS, CDR2 YYNGEE. CDR3 length: 16 amino acids. The J segment lost 7 bases and the V segment lost 4 bases, leaving 8 bases of the junction unmatched. The DNA of the CDR3 is TGTGCCAGCAGCTTTCGACTAGCGGGGGGACCTAATGAGCAGTTCTTC. This codes for CASSFRLAGGPNEQFF.

V gene TRBV12-3 or TRBV12-4 combines with J gene TRBJ2-4, with 10 bases aligning to TRBD1. Trimming took 6 bases from V and 6 from J; bases not matched to a gene: 2. There are 13 residues in the CDR3. The CDR3 loop reads CASRGTGVNIQYF. CDR3 in DNA: TGTGCCAGCAGGGGGACAGGGGTAAACATTCAGTACTTC.

The J gene is TRBJ2-2, the V gene TRBV7-6; weak D call: TRBD1 (6 bases). The CDR3 runs to 16 residues. Germline V CDR1 and CDR2: SGHVS, FNYEAQ. The ends were cut back, 6 bases at V and 0 bases at J, with 14 bases in the middle. CDR3 DNA: TGTGCCAGCAGAGAAAACACAGGGTCGAACACCGGGGAGCTGTTTTTT. It translates to CASRENTGSNTGELFF.

The chain couples TRBV29-1 to TRBJ2-2; D tentatively fits TRBD1 or TRBD2 (5 bases each). V was cut by 6 bases and J by 2 bases, with 13 bases left in between. Germline V gene sequence: CDR1 SQVTM, CDR2 ANQGSEA. This CDR3 region has 14 residues. The CDR3 region is CSVTGTSNTGELFF. The CDR3 DNA reads TGCAGCGTCACCGGGACCAGTAACACCGGGGAGCTGTTTTTT.

This chain links TRBV4-1 with TRBJ1-5; tentatively, D is TRBD1 (5 bases). V shed 1 base and J shed 5 bases, with 9 bases lying between them. Germline CDR1 is MGHRA and CDR2 is YSYEKL. The CDR3 runs to 14 residues. In DNA, the CDR3 is TGCGCCAGCAGCCAAGTGGGGGTCTATCAGCCCCAGCATTTT. Protein: CASSQVGVYQPQHF.

V and J are TRBV13 and TRBJ1-1; D unclear. The CDR3 spans 13 residues. The germline V gene has CDR1 PRHDT and CDR2 FYEKMQ (reference sequence). V shed 1 base and J shed 1 base, with 4 bases lying between them. CDR3: CASSLARNTEAFF. CDR3 sequence (DNA): TGTGCCAGCAGCTTAGCGAGGAACACTGAAGCTTTCTTT.